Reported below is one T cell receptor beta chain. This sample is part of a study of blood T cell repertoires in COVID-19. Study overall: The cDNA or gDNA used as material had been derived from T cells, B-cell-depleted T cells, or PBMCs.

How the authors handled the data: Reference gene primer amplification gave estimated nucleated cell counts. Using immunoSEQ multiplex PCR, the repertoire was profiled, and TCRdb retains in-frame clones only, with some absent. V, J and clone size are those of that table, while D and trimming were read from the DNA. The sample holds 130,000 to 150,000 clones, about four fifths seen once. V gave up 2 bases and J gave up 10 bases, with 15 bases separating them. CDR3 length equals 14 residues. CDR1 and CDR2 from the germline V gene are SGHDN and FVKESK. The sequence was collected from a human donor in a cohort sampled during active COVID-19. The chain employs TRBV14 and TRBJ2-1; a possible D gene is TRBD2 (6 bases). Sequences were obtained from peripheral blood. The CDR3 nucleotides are TGTGCCAGCAGCCAACGATGGAGGGCCGGAGAGCAGTTCTTC. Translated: CASSQRWRAGEQFF.